The present entry profiles one T cell receptor (beta chain) with its context. The target antigen is unknown. The sample originates from a study of CD8 T cells in ankylosing spondylitis. Overall study findings and caveats: Eight highly homologous variants formed a TCR beta motif that appeared characteristic of ankylosing spondylitis blood. Several of the motif variants were reported before in synovial fluid and blood from reactive arthritis.

A quantitative 5'-RACE method, one with molecular barcodes, was used to make TCR beta libraries. TCRdb re-derived calls from the 5' RACE reads in MiXCR, one entry per CDR3 protein. The table includes 400,000 or so distinct CDR3 sequences, about 24% detected once. V shed 6 bases and J shed 3 bases, with 5 bases lying between them. In germline, CDR1 is DFQATT, CDR2 SNEGSKA (reference sequence). The CDR3 totals 10 residues. The sequencing input was blood, either unsorted or a sorted T cell fraction (not recorded which). The chain uses TRBV20-1 and TRBJ2-5; D is unclear. The source is a male donor with ankylosing spondylitis. The CDR3 region is CSAAKETQYF. CDR3 nucleotide sequence: TGCAGTGCCGCTAAAGAGACCCAGTACTTC.